The following is a T cell receptor beta chain sequence with its context. Deep level was the assay's run setting. This table comes from immunoSEQ multiplex PCR, and its TCRdb copy is limited to in-frame clones, with some not included. This sample has approximately 2,200,000 clones; 85% to 95% occur once, and the top ten carry over 1.5%. Naive CD8 cells, CD45RO-negative and positively selected for CCR7, excluded terminally differentiated effector memory CD45RA+ cells. Donors had no recently reported acute infections or vaccinations and were HIV-negative. The sample comes from a study of shared clonotypes between healthy human individuals. The sequenced sample consisted of naive CD8+ T cells from PBMCs. The receptor was isolated from a man aged 18 to 35 in good health. Some clones in this sample may be carry-over from other donors' samples.

The CDR3 here is CASGHVWDGGVNEQFF. The CDR3 DNA follows: TGCGCCAGCGGACACGTCTGGGATGGAGGTGTCAATGAGCAGTTCTTC. J is TRBJ2-1 and V is TRBV4-3; TRBD1 or TRBD2 may be the D gene (5 bases each). The V end was cut by 8 bases, the J end by 6 bases, with 23 bases between. The CDR3 length is 16 residues. In germline, CDR1 is LGHNA, CDR2 YSLEER.